This is a list of T cell receptor beta chains from one sample in a study of vaccination and CD4 T cells after COVID-19. TCRdb re-analysed the PCR reads in MiXCR, keeping a single row per CDR3 protein. The sample carries more than 10,000 distinct CDR3 sequences, 70% to 80% recorded once. The antigens of these receptors remain unknown. The sample was CD4+ T cells from blood, cultured in vitro. The receptor source for this set is a human donor who had recovered from COVID-19. Both conserved end residues are part of each CDR3. Fields, in order: J gene, CDR3 length, D gene, clone size, V gene, CDR3 DNA, CDR3 protein. A D gene is named only where the DNA matches it firmly. Clone size, where shown, is once, few, many, or a class for clones that have expanded.

>TRBJ2-3|15|NA|NA|TRBV24-1
TGTGCCACCAGTGATCCGACAGAAGGCACAGATACGCAGTATTTT
CATSDPTEGTDTQYF
>TRBJ2-1|11|NA|NA|TRBV20-1
TGCAGTCGACCGAAACTGGGTGAGCAGTTCTTC
CSRPKLGEQFF
>TRBJ2-7|19|NA|NA|TRBV20-1
TGCAGTGCCCATAGATGGACACAAACCGCTCAACCAACTCGGTACGAGCAGTACTTC
CSAHRWTQTAQPTRYEQYF
>TRBJ2-5|18|NA|NA|TRBV27
TGTGCCAGCAGTTTTCGTCAGGTGGGAGGCGGCGGCCGGGAGACCCAGTACTTC
CASSFRQVGGGGRETQYF
>TRBJ1-5|13|NA|NA|TRBV6-2/TRBV6-3
TGTGCCACAACCTTACAGGGTAATCAGCCCCAGCATTTT
CATTLQGNQPQHF
>TRBJ1-5|19|NA|NA|TRBV6-2/TRBV6-3
TGTGCCAGCAGCCAACACGTCAGATTACAGGGCCGGGGCAATCAGCCCCAGCATTTT
CASSQHVRLQGRGNQPQHF
>TRBJ2-2|15|TRBD2|NA|TRBV7-6
TGTGCCAGCCTACTAGCGGGAGGGGGCACCGGGGAGCTGTTTTTT
CASLLAGGGTGELFF
>TRBJ2-6|14|NA|NA|TRBV7-9
TGTGCCAGCATCTGGAGCTCTGGGGCCAACGTCCTGACTTTC
CASIWSSGANVLTF
>TRBJ1-1|15|NA|NA|TRBV20-1
TGCGGTGCTAGAAGCCCTCTGGGGGGTAACACTGAAGCTTTCTTT
CGARSPLGGNTEAFF
>TRBJ2-7|15|TRBD1|NA|TRBV28
TGTGCCAGCAGAGTATCCGGGACAGGGCAGTACGAGCAGTACTTC
CASRVSGTGQYEQYF
>TRBJ2-1|15|TRBD2|NA|TRBV7-2
TGTGCCAGCAGCGCGGAGCGGGATGGCTACAATGAGCAGTTCTTC
CASSAERDGYNEQFF
>TRBJ1-5|12|NA|NA|TRBV27
TGTGCCAGTCGGGGGGGCAATCAGCCCCAGCATTTT
CASRGGNQPQHF
>TRBJ2-5|13|NA|NA|TRBV6-4
TGTGCCAGCAGTGGGGATATGGCAGAGACCCAGTACTTC
CASSGDMAETQYF
>TRBJ1-1|13|NA|NA|TRBV7-2
TGTGCCAGCAGCTTAGGAGGGTACAGTGAAGCTTTCTTT
CASSLGGYSEAFF
>TRBJ1-2|15|NA|NA|TRBV7-2
TGTGCCAGCAGCCACAGGGACCTCTTTAACTATGGCTACACCTTC
CASSHRDLFNYGYTF
>TRBJ2-7|14|NA|NA|TRBV20-1
TGCAGTGCGATATGGGTTGGGGGGACCTACGAGCAGTACTTC
CSAIWVGGTYEQYF
>TRBJ2-7|15|NA|NA|TRBV20-1
TGCAGTGCTAGAGAGGTAGGAGTAAGGGGCTACGAGCAGTACTTC
CSAREVGVRGYEQYF
>TRBJ2-2|13|NA|few|TRBV4-3
TGCGCCAGCAGCCAAAAAGGCACCGGGGAGCTGTTTTTT
CASSQKGTGELFF
>TRBJ1-2|15|NA|few|TRBV27
TGTGCCAGCAGTTCACGGTGGACCGCGAACTATGGCTACACCTTC
CASSSRWTANYGYTF
>TRBJ2-3|15|NA|once|TRBV7-3
TGTGCCAGCAGCTCCCTAGTTTCTAGCACAGATACGCAGTATTTT
CASSSLVSSTDTQYF
>TRBJ2-4|19|TRBD2|NA|TRBV6-5
TGTGCCAGCAGTTACGGAGTAGCGGGAGAAGGGTTGGACAAAAACATTCAGTACTTC
CASSYGVAGEGLDKNIQYF